The 17 T cell receptor beta chains given below trace back to one sample, sequenced in a study of cytomegalovirus exposure and HLA in healthy donors. PCR primers comprised 60 Vbeta and 13 Jbeta primers. Profiled with immunoSEQ multiplex PCR; TCRdb holds only in-frame clones, not every one. The profile shows some 120,000 clones, roughly 78% of them singletons. The sample taken for sequencing was PBMCs. These receptor sequences come from a man aged 25-45 years in good health and CMV-seropositive.

Only a few counts were recorded for this clone. V gene TRBV6-6 combines with J gene TRBJ1-4; D is possibly TRBD1 (5 bases). Trimming pared 6 bases from V and 15 bases from J, leaving 17 bases between. The CDR3 totals 12 residues. Germline assignment: CDR1 MNHNY and CDR2 SVGAGI (reference sequence). The DNA of the CDR3 is TGTGCCAGCAGCGGAAATTTCAGGGCTATGTTTTTT. It encodes CASSGNFRAMFF.

This chain joins TRBV27 and TRBJ2-2; maybe TRBD2 (6 bases). This CDR3 has 14 amino acids. V was shortened by 3 bases and J by 4 bases, with 9 bases between the two germline ends. The V gene's germline CDR1 is MNHEY and CDR2 SMNVEV (reference sequence). CDR3: CASSFAGSTGELFF. The CDR3, as DNA: TGTGCCAGCAGTTTCGCGGGGTCCACCGGGGAGCTGTTTTTT.

This sequence joins TRBV2 and TRBJ1-1, with TRBD1 as a possible D gene (6 bases). Trimming took off 0 bases at V and 4 bases at J, with 21 bases between the two ends. This CDR3 has 18 residues. Germline V gives CDR1 SNHLY, CDR2 FYNNEI. CDR3 in amino acids: CASSEAGTRADVGTEAFF. The CDR3 nucleotides are TGTGCCAGCAGTGAAGCAGGGACAAGGGCCGATGTGGGCACTGAAGCTTTCTTT.

This rearrangement joins TRBV18 to TRBJ2-3; unclear D gene. Between the trimmed V and J ends, which lost 0 bases and 3 bases, there was a span of 7 bases. This CDR3 is built from 14 residues. In germline, CDR1 is KGHSH, CDR2 LQKENI. The CDR3 coding sequence is TGTGCCAGCTCACCACCGTACCAGACAGATACGCAGTATTTT. As protein: CASSPPYQTDTQYF.

CDR3 sequence: CATSRDRGTYNEQFF. The CDR3 nucleotides read TGTGCCACCAGCAGAGACAGGGGTACCTACAATGAGCAGTTCTTC. This rearrangement joins TRBV15 to TRBJ2-1; tentative D call: TRBD1 (6 bases). Trimming removed 0 bases from V and 2 bases from J, with 8 bases in between. Germline V gives CDR1 LNHNV, CDR2 YYDKDF (reference sequence). The CDR3 covers 15 residues.

The rearrangement links TRBV27 to TRBJ1-5; D call uncertain. CDR1 is MNHEY, CDR2 SMNVEV, per germline (reference sequence). The CDR3 is made up of 15 amino acids. V lost 2 bases and J lost 4, with 12 bases in between. CDR3 residues: CASSLVYRPNQPQHF. In DNA form, the CDR3 reads TGTGCCAGCAGTTTAGTCTACAGACCAAATCAGCCCCAGCATTTT.

The chain combines TRBV7-6 with TRBJ1-2; 11 nucleotides match TRBD1. The length of the CDR3 is 13 residues. With 1 base clipped from V and 10 bases from J, the junction kept 2 bases outside the gene matches. In germline, CDR1 is SGHVS, CDR2 FNYEAQ. This chain's CDR3 is CASSLGTGGSYTF. CDR3 DNA sequence: TGTGCCAGCAGCTTAGGGACAGGGGGCTCCTACACCTTC.

The chain uses TRBV4-2 and TRBJ2-1, with 11 bases lining up with TRBD2. The CDR3 loop spans 16 amino acids. Germline CDR1 and CDR2: LGHNA and YNFKEQ. V gave up 4 bases and J gave up 7 bases; unmatched junction bases: 9. The DNA of the CDR3 is TGTGCCAGCAGCCCCCAAACTAGCGGGGGTATGAATGAGCAGTTCTTC. This gives the protein CASSPQTSGGMNEQFF.

The chain has TRBV5-6 and TRBJ2-7; 7 positions match TRBD1. Germline V gene sequence: CDR1 SGHDT, CDR2 YYEEEE. Trimming removed 3 bases from V and 3 bases from J; junction bases left unmatched: 9. This CDR3 contains 15 residues. In DNA, the CDR3 is TGTGCCAGCAGCTACAAGTGGGACAGAGGCTACGAGCAGTACTTC. Protein sequence: CASSYKWDRGYEQYF.

The V and J genes are TRBV19 and TRBJ1-4; D is possibly TRBD1 (5 bases). Trimming removed 8 bases from V and 6 bases from J, with 19 bases in between. The CDR3 runs 15 residues. The V gene's germline CDR1 is LNHDA and CDR2 SQIVND (reference sequence). CDR3 sequence: CASSSSWGVDEKLFF. In DNA form, the CDR3 reads TGTGCCAGTTCTTCATCTTGGGGCGTCGATGAAAAACTGTTTTTT.

V is TRBV10-3 and J is TRBJ1-4; no clear D. The CDR3 has 13 amino acids. Germline CDR1 reads ENHRY; CDR2 reads SYGVKD. Deletions cut 10 bases from V and 5 bases from J, with 14 bases between. The CDR3 DNA follows: TGTGCCACGCGGGAGATAGAAAATGAAAAACTGTTTTTT. Its protein is CATREIENEKLFF.

The V call is TRBV18, the J call TRBJ2-3; unclear D gene. The germline gives CDR1 KGHSH, CDR2 LQKENI. V was cut by 3 bases and J by 4 bases, with 8 bases left in between. The CDR3 sequence is 13 residues long. The CDR3: CASSPLRADTQYF. The CDR3 bases are TGTGCCAGCTCACCCCTCCGGGCAGATACGCAGTATTTT. Variable domain in full (rest from reference TRBV18 and TRBJ2-3): NAGVMQNPRHLVRRRGQEARLRCSPMKGHSHVYWYRQLPEEGLKFMVYLQKENIIDESGMPKERFSAEFPKEGPSILRIQQVVRGDSAAYFCASSPLRADTQYFGPGTRLTVL.

The chain has TRBV6-1 and TRBJ2-5, with 8 bases aligning to TRBD1. Matching the DNA end better, TRBJ2-7 makes the J call doubtful. CDR1 is MNHNS, CDR2 SASEGT, per germline. There are 14 residues in the CDR3. CDR3 region: CASSPGQAYYEQYF. The CDR3 DNA reads as TGTGCCAGCAGTCCGGGACAGGCATACTACGAGCAGTACTTC.

This clone was observed a few times. The chain couples TRBV10-3 to TRBJ2-7; weak D call: TRBD1 (6 bases). The V end was cut by 6 bases, the J end by 2 bases, with 14 bases between. Germline lookup yields CDR1 ENHRY and CDR2 SYGVKD. The CDR3 is made up of 14 amino acids. The CDR3 region is CAISGDRSTYEQYF. In DNA form, the CDR3 reads TGTGCCATCAGCGGAGACAGGAGTACCTACGAGCAGTACTTC.

The genes are TRBV19 and TRBJ1-5, with TRBD1 matching over 8 bases. CDR1 and CDR2 (germline): LNHDA, SQIVND (reference sequence). The V gene end was trimmed by 5 bases and the J gene end by 3 bases; junction bases not matched to a gene: 9. CDR3 length equals 16 residues. The CDR3 bases are TGTGCCAGTAGTTTCGACAGGGGAAGGGACAATCAGCCCCAGCATTTT. This sequence encodes CASSFDRGRDNQPQHF.

The genes are TRBV7-3 and TRBJ1-3, with D unclear. The CDR3 extends over 13 amino acids. Germline V gene sequence: CDR1 SGHTA, CDR2 FQGTGA. Trimming pared 2 bases from V and 4 bases from J, leaving 6 bases between. The CDR3 nucleotides read TGTGCCAGCAGCTTATCCCAGGGAAACACCATATATTTT. Residues: CASSLSQGNTIYF.

The rearrangement links TRBV2 to TRBJ1-2; 9 bases map to TRBD1. This CDR3 has 15 amino acids. Germline lookup yields CDR1 SNHLY and CDR2 FYNNEI. J gave up 4 bases and V 5 bases, and 8 bases lay outside the gene matches. The CDR3 reads CASSKLGQGLYGYTF. In DNA, the CDR3 is TGTGCCAGCAGTAAACTGGGACAGGGACTCTATGGCTACACCTTC. Based on the CDR3 plus reference TRBV2 and TRBJ1-2, the full variable domain is EPEVTQTPSHQVTQMGQEVILRCVPISNHLYFYWYRQILGQKVEFLVSFYNNEISEKSEIFDDQFSVERPDGSNFTLKIRSTKLEDSAMYFCASSKLGQGLYGYTFGSGTRLTVV.